What follows describes a single TCR beta chain. Additional DNA sequences in this sample encode the identical CDR3. The record originates from a study of shared clonotypes between healthy human individuals. In the study overall: Per-donor plates numbered three CD4 naive, three CD4 memory, two CD8 naive and one CD8 memory.

This table comes from immunoSEQ multiplex PCR, and its TCRdb copy is limited to in-frame clones, with some not included. The data show 2 million to 2.5 million clones, with approximately 93% seen just once and approximately 0.37% held by the top ten. This receptor was obtained from a man younger than 30 in good health. Some clones in this sample may be carry-over from other donors' samples. The sample was naive CD4+ T cells from PBMCs. Subset here: CD45RA+ positively selected.

DNA for the CDR3: TGTGCCAGCAGTGCCGGGACAGATGAGCAGTACTTC. Protein sequence: CASSAGTDEQYF. This chain connects TRBV28 to TRBJ2-7; 7 positions agree with TRBD1. In germline, CDR1 is MDHEN, CDR2 SYDVKM. The CDR3 loop spans 12 amino acids. V trimming: 5 bases; J trimming: 7 bases; junction bases outside the gene matches: 5. Complete variable domain (other parts from reference TRBV28 and TRBJ2-7): DVKVTQSSRYLVKRTGEKVFLECVQDMDHENMFWYRQDPGLGLRLIYFSYDVKMKEKGDIPEGYSVSREKKERFSLILESASTNQTSMYLCASSAGTDEQYFGPGTRLTVT.